This entry is about one T cell receptor (beta chain). This specimen comes from a study of cytomegalovirus exposure and HLA in healthy donors. The table came from immunoSEQ multiplex PCR; TCRdb's copy has only in-frame clones and leaves some out. The sample holds approximately 150,000 clones, just over 90% seen once. The receptor was derived from a man between 18 and 35 years old in good health and CMV-seronegative. Material for sequencing was PBMCs.

The CDR3 loop reads CASSFWHRGADTQYF. CDR3 DNA: TGTGCCAGCAGCTTTTGGCACAGGGGCGCAGATACGCAGTATTTT. The chain is built from TRBV5-4 and TRBJ2-3; TRBD1 matches at 7 bases. CDR3 length: 15 amino acids. The V gene's germline CDR1 is SGHNT and CDR2 YYREEE (reference sequence). V gave up 2 bases and J gave up 4 bases; unmatched junction bases: 7.